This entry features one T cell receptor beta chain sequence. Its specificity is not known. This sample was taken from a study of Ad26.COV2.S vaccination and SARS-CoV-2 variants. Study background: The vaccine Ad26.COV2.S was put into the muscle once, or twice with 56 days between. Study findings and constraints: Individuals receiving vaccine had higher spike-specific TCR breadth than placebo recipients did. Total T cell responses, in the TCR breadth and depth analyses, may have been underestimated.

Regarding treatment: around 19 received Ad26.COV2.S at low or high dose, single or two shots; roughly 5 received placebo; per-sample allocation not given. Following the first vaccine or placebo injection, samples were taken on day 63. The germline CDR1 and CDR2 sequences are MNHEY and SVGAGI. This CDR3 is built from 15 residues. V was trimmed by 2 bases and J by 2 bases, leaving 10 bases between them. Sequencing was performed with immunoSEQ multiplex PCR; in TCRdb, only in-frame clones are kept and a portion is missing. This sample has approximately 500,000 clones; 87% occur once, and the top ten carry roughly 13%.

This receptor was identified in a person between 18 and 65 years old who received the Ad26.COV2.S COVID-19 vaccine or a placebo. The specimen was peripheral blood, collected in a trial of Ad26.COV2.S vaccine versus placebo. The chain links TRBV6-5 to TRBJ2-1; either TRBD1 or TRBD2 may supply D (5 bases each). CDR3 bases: TGTGCCAGCAGTTACGCTGAGGGGCCCTACAATGAGCAGTTCTTC. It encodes CASSYAEGPYNEQFF.